This T cell receptor beta chain was obtained from a study of blood T cell repertoires in COVID-19. The overall study: COVID-19 samples collected from the United States, Italy and Spain covered acute and convalescent phases. Sample material is recorded as cDNA or gDNA derived from T cells, B-cell-depleted T cells, or PBMCs.

Researchers sorted participants into cohorts using their self-reported clinical history. Authors' data handling: The authors estimated nucleated cell counts from reference gene primer amplification. Repertoires were generated with immunoSEQ multiplex PCR, while TCRdb's copy carries only in-frame clones and drops some. The DNA gave D and trimming, while V, J and clone size come from that table. Of 250,000 to 300,000 clones in the sample, around 89% are singletons; the top ten hold under 9.5%. V lost 2 bases to trimming and J lost 1 base, with 9 bases between them. The CDR3 is made up of 14 amino acids. CDR1 MNHEY and CDR2 SVGEGT come from the germline V gene.

The sequencing input was PBMCs or T cells enriched from blood (not recorded which). This chain joins TRBV6-2 or TRBV6-3 and TRBJ2-7, with TRBD1 as a possible D gene (6 bases). The receptor was isolated from a man aged 35-49 years who had recovered from COVID-19. CDR3 in DNA: TGTGCCAGCAGTTACCCCGACAGGTCCTACGAGCAGTACTTC. This codes for CASSYPDRSYEQYF.